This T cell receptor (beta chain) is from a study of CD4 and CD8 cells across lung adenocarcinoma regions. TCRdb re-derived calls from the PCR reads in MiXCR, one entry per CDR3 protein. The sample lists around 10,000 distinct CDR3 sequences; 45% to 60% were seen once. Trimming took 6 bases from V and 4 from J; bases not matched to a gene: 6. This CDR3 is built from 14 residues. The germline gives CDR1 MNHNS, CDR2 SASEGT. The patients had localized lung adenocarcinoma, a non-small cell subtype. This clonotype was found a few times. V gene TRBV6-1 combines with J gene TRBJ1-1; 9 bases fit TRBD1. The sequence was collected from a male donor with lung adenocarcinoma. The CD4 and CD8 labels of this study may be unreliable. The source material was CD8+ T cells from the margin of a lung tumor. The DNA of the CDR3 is TGTGCCAGCAGGGGACAGGGTTGGTTCACTGAAGCTTTCTTT. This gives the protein CASRGQGWFTEAFF.